This entry lists 14 T cell receptor beta chains sequenced from one sample in a study of shared clonotypes between healthy human individuals. Clones were sequenced by immunoSEQ multiplex PCR, and TCRdb holds only the in-frame ones, with some missing. Counted here are 200,000 to 250,000 clones, over 50% occurring once; the ten biggest clones make up 11%. Sequencing was done on a sample of memory CD4+ T cells sorted from blood. Subset defined: CD45RA-negative fraction. The receptors come from a young man in good health.

This clone was recorded a few times. The chain employs TRBV5-8 and TRBJ2-3, with D uncertain. CDR1 and CDR2 from the germline V gene are SGHTS and YDEGEE. Trimming pared 1 base from V and 5 bases from J, leaving 11 bases between. CDR3 length: 14 residues. The CDR3 loop is CASSLLSPGDTQYF. The CDR3 DNA follows: TGTGCCAGCAGCTTGTTATCCCCGGGAGATACGCAGTATTTT.

V is TRBV10-3 and J is TRBJ2-3; D uncertain. Germline CDR1 ENHRY, CDR2 SYGVKD. The CDR3 has 16 residues. The germline V and J ends were trimmed by 0 bases and 3 bases, with 13 bases remaining between them. The CDR3 DNA is TGTGCCATCAGTGAGTCGACGTTAGGGATGACAGATACGCAGTATTTT. This encodes CAISESTLGMTDTQYF.

V and J are TRBV5-4 and TRBJ2-1; a possible D gene is TRBD2 (5 bases). Germline loops: CDR1 SGHNT, CDR2 YYREEE (reference sequence). This CDR3 is 16 amino acids long. The ends were cut back, 1 base at V and 0 bases at J, with 11 bases in the middle. The CDR3 DNA reads as TGTGCCAGCAGCTTGCCTAGCCATAGCTCCTACAATGAGCAGTTCTTC. Residues: CASSLPSHSSYNEQFF.

This clone has only one observation. The chain recombines TRBV10-1 with TRBJ2-7, with 7 bases that match TRBD1. J was trimmed by 6 bases and V by 0 bases; bases with no gene match: 2. This CDR3 has 13 amino acids. The germline CDR1 and CDR2 sequences are WNHNN and SYGVQD (reference sequence). CDR3 DNA sequence: TGCGCCAGCAGTGAGTCAGGGACAGCCGAGCAGTACTTC. Residues: CASSESGTAEQYF.

The chain uses TRBV4-1 and TRBJ2-2; the match to TRBD2 covers 7 bases. Germline CDR1 and CDR2: MGHRA and YSYEKL. V was pared by 5 bases and J by 0 bases, with 9 bases of the junction left unmatched. CDR3 length equals 17 residues. CDR3 loop: CASSAFGAGANTGELFF. CDR3 DNA sequence: TGCGCCAGCAGCGCCTTTGGGGCGGGGGCGAACACCGGGGAGCTGTTTTTT.

This clone has more than one count but fewer than ten. This chain connects TRBV2 to TRBJ1-5; D call uncertain. Germline CDR1 and CDR2: SNHLY and FYNNEI. The CDR3 loop spans 13 amino acids. V was trimmed by 5 bases and J by 7 bases, leaving 12 bases between them. The CDR3: CASSIEGKQPQHF. In DNA form, the CDR3 reads TGTGCCAGCAGTATAGAAGGGAAGCAGCCCCAGCATTTT.

This clone appeared a single time. The rearrangement links TRBV7-2 to TRBJ2-3; 7 bases align to TRBD2. Germline assignment: CDR1 SGHTA and CDR2 FQGNSA. The CDR3 extends over 18 amino acids. Trimming removed 0 bases from V and 0 bases from J; junction bases left unmatched: 9. This CDR3 is CASSLAGGLVISTDTQYF. For the CDR3, the DNA is TGTGCCAGCAGCTTAGCGGGTGGACTAGTTATCAGCACAGATACGCAGTATTTT.

The chain couples TRBV5-4 to TRBJ1-5, with D maybe TRBD1 (6 bases). Germline V gene data show CDR1 as SGHNT and CDR2 as YYREEE (reference sequence). This CDR3 spans 15 amino acids. Trimming removed 9 bases at V and 3 bases at J, with 19 bases between. DNA of the CDR3: TGTGCCACAAAGGGGGGGGTATTGGCCAATCAGCCCCAGCATTTT. Its translation is CATKGGVLANQPQHF.

The rearrangement uses TRBV18 and TRBJ2-1; TRBD2 might be the D (5 bases). Germline CDR1 reads KGHSH; CDR2 reads LQKENI. The V and J ends lost 2 bases and 6 bases respectively, with 20 bases between them. The CDR3 extends over 17 amino acids. CDR3 in DNA: TGTGCCAGCTCACCATCTCAGGTAGGACTGAACGGCAATGAGCAGTTCTTC. Its translation: CASSPSQVGLNGNEQFF. Complete variable domain (other parts from reference TRBV18 and TRBJ2-1): NAGVMQNPRHLVRRRGQEARLRCSPMKGHSHVYWYRQLPEEGLKFMVYLQKENIIDESGMPKERFSAEFPKEGPSILRIQQVVRGDSAAYFCASSPSQVGLNGNEQFFGPGTRLTVL.

The CDR3 region has the DNA TGTGCCAGCAGTCGGGTGGCTAGGGACTACGAGCAGTACTTC. Its translation is CASSRVARDYEQYF. The chain couples TRBV28 to TRBJ2-7; D not certain. Germline V lookup: CDR1 MDHEN, CDR2 SYDVKM. The CDR3 is 14 residues long. The V end lost 5 bases, the J end lost 3 bases, and 14 bases lay between the germline ends.

The CDR3 nucleotides read TGTGCCAGCAGCCAAGACAGGCGTCCAATTCAAGAGACCCAGTACTTC. Translated: CASSQDRRPIQETQYF. The rearrangement joins TRBV14 to TRBJ2-5, with no clear D. The V and J ends lost 0 bases and 2 bases respectively, with 13 bases between them. The CDR3 loop spans 16 amino acids. Germline-derived CDR1 and CDR2 are SGHDN and FVKESK.

CDR3 residues: CASSLGPAGNFYEQYF. CDR3 DNA sequence: TGTGCCAGCAGCTTAGGTCCGGCAGGGAACTTCTACGAGCAGTACTTC. The gene calls are TRBV7-6 and TRBJ2-7; a possible D gene is TRBD1 (5 bases). Germline lookup yields CDR1 SGHVS and CDR2 FNYEAQ. Trimming pared 1 base from V and 3 bases from J, leaving 16 bases between. The length of the CDR3 is 16 residues.

The chain couples TRBV5-1 to TRBJ1-4; 9 bases map to TRBD1. V dropped 4 bases and J dropped 4; count of bases not matched to a gene: 5. Germline V CDR1 and CDR2: SGHRS, YFSETQ. The CDR3 covers 15 residues. This CDR3 reads CASSPGQGYNEKLFF. The DNA of the CDR3 is TGCGCCAGCAGCCCAGGACAGGGGTATAATGAAAAACTGTTTTTT.

There are a few counts of this clone. The chain has TRBV5-1 and TRBJ1-2, with a possible D match to TRBD1 (6 bases). Germline values: CDR1 SGHRS, CDR2 YFSETQ. The CDR3 consists of 14 residues. Trimming removed 3 bases at V and 7 bases at J, with 16 bases between. Here the CDR3 reads CASSSNRAGVGYTF. The CDR3 DNA is TGCGCCAGCAGCTCTAACAGGGCGGGTGTTGGCTACACCTTC.